One and the same sample provided the 19 T cell receptor beta chains below, sequenced in a study of shared clonotypes between healthy human individuals. Data came from immunoSEQ multiplex PCR; TCRdb stores just in-frame clones and leaves some out. Of 800,000 to 950,000 clones in the sample, 95% to 97% were seen once. In the naive CD8 group, cells lacked CD45RO and were positively selected for CCR7, so terminally differentiated effector memory CD45RA+ cells were left out. The sample taken for sequencing was naive CD8+ T cells sorted from blood. Every receptor here comes from a man aged 25-45 years in good health.

V usage is TRBV7-9 and J usage is TRBJ2-1; TRBD2 matches 7 bases. Trimming took 1 base from V and 8 from J; bases not matched to a gene: 2. This CDR3 spans 13 amino acids. Per the germline V gene, CDR1 is SEHNR and CDR2 is FQNEAQ (reference sequence). CDR3 coding DNA: TGTGCCAGCAGCTTAGTCGCGGGAGATGAGCAGTTCTTC. Translating gives CASSLVAGDEQFF.

J is TRBJ2-7 and V is TRBV29-1; D may be TRBD2 (6 bases). Germline V gene sequence: CDR1 SQVTM, CDR2 ANQGSEA. The CDR3 extends over 15 amino acids. V was shortened by 2 bases and J by 4 bases, with 18 bases between the two germline ends. The CDR3 spells CSVELGLSGTYEQYF. The CDR3 DNA follows: TGCAGCGTTGAACTTGGTTTATCAGGGACTTACGAGCAGTACTTC.

This chain joins TRBV6-5 and TRBJ2-2, with D possibly matching TRBD2 (5 bases). Germline CDR1 reads MNHEY; CDR2 reads SVGAGI. Trimming stripped 2 bases from V and 3 bases from J, with 13 bases between. The length of the CDR3 is 16 residues. The CDR3 region has the DNA TGTGCCAGCAGTTACATAAGGCCGGAGGACACCGGGGAGCTGTTTTTT. It is translated as CASSYIRPEDTGELFF.

The chain joins TRBV28 to TRBJ2-7, with 12 bases matching TRBD2. CDR1 is MDHEN, CDR2 SYDVKM, per germline. The CDR3 contains 14 residues. The V and J ends lost 4 bases and 3 bases, in that order; junction bases with no gene match: 1. DNA of the CDR3: TGTGCCAGCAGTTGGACTAGCGGGGACTACGAGCAGTACTTC. This sequence encodes CASSWTSGDYEQYF.

The chain has TRBV7-9 and TRBJ2-1, with 12 bases identical to TRBD1. Germline V lookup: CDR1 SEHNR, CDR2 FQNEAQ (reference sequence). V dropped 10 bases and J dropped 8; count of bases not matched to a gene: 6. The CDR3 contains 13 residues. CDR3 DNA sequence: TGTGCCACCGGGACAGGGGGCTTAGATGAGCAGTTCTTC. Its protein is CATGTGGLDEQFF. The variable domain in full, completed from reference TRBV7-9 and TRBJ2-1, reads DTGVSQNPRHKITKRGQNVTFRCDPISEHNRLYWYRQTLGQGPEFLTYFQNEAQLEKSRLLSDRFSAERPKGSFSTLEIQRTEQGDSAMYLCATGTGGLDEQFFGPGTRLTVL.

This chain connects TRBV9 to TRBJ2-7; 9 nucleotides align to TRBD1. The CDR3 totals 14 residues. V lost 0 bases, J lost 6 bases, and 4 bases stayed unmatched. Germline CDR1 reads SGDLS; CDR2 reads YYNGEE. The CDR3 bases are TGTGCCAGCAGCGTAGGGGGGACAGGGCCCGAGCAGTACTTC. Translating it yields CASSVGGTGPEQYF.

The chain carries TRBV28 and TRBJ1-2; D is undetermined. The germline gives CDR1 MDHEN, CDR2 SYDVKM. The V end was cut by 2 bases, the J end by 1 base, with 8 bases between. The CDR3 consists of 14 residues. In DNA, the CDR3 is TGTGCCAGCAGTTTAAGGGCTATTAACTATGGCTACACCTTC. Translating it yields CASSLRAINYGYTF.

CDR3 DNA: TGTGCCAGCAGCTTATCCCTCCCCGGGACTAGCGGAACCTACGAGCAGTACTTC. Translating gives CASSLSLPGTSGTYEQYF. The chain carries TRBV7-9 and TRBJ2-7; TRBD2 agrees at 11 bases. This CDR3 is built from 18 residues. CDR1 and CDR2 from the germline V gene are SEHNR and FQNEAQ (reference sequence). Trimming took 2 bases from V and 2 from J; bases not matched to a gene: 11. Combining the CDR3 with reference TRBV7-9 and TRBJ2-7 gives the whole variable domain DTGVSQNPRHKITKRGQNVTFRCDPISEHNRLYWYRQTLGQGPEFLTYFQNEAQLEKSRLLSDRFSAERPKGSFSTLEIQRTEQGDSAMYLCASSLSLPGTSGTYEQYFGPGTRLTVT.

The chain is built from TRBV5-3 and TRBJ2-1; D not resolved. TRBV5-3 is an ORF; its function is uncertain. With 3 bases removed from V and 5 bases from J, the gap between germline ends came to 18 bases. The CDR3 sequence is 16 residues long. The CDR3 region has the DNA TGTGCCAGAAGCTGCCCGACGTTCCCCGCCAACAATGAGCAGTTCTTC. Amino acids: CARSCPTFPANNEQFF.

The chain combines TRBV2 with TRBJ2-2, with 10 bases lining up with TRBD2. Germline V gene data show CDR1 as SNHLY and CDR2 as FYNNEI. V shed 4 bases, J shed 0 bases, and the junction held 11 bases outside the gene matches. There are 19 residues in the CDR3. DNA for the CDR3: TGTGCCAGCAGTGGGAGGATAGCGGGAGGTAAATCGAACACCGGGGAGCTGTTTTTT. This codes for CASSGRIAGGKSNTGELFF.

V is TRBV5-1 and J is TRBJ2-1; 9 bases line up with TRBD2. This CDR3 spans 16 amino acids. The V gene's germline CDR1 is SGHRS and CDR2 YFSETQ. Trimming at V came to 1 base and at J to 7 bases, leaving 9 bases not matched to a gene. CDR3 sequence (DNA): TGCGCCAGCAGCTTGAGGGCGGGAGGGACCGTGAATGAGCAGTTCTTC. Its translation is CASSLRAGGTVNEQFF.

Turning to this clone: Germline is not matched at one junction end, which may reflect a read error. The chain links TRBV7-9 to TRBJ1-4; the match to TRBD1 covers 7 bases. Germline loops: CDR1 SEHNR, CDR2 FQNEAQ (reference sequence). The CDR3 spans 13 residues. CDR3 DNA sequence: TGTGCCAGCAGCTCAGGGGGAGGATTTGGGGAGACTTTT. It codes for CASSSGGGFGETF.

This clone was found once. V gene TRBV7-9 combines with J gene TRBJ1-1; no clear D. V gave up 6 bases and J gave up 1 base, with 9 bases separating them. The CDR3 length is 13 residues. CDR1 is SEHNR and CDR2 is FQNEAQ in the germline V gene (reference sequence). The CDR3 sequence is CASRTGENTEAFF. Written as DNA, the CDR3 is TGTGCCAGCAGGACTGGGGAGAACACTGAAGCTTTCTTT.

V and J are TRBV6-5 and TRBJ2-3; D is possibly TRBD1 (5 bases). This CDR3 has 12 amino acids. Germline values: CDR1 MNHEY, CDR2 SVGAGI. V lost 8 bases and J 6 bases, leaving 12 bases between the germline ends. CDR3 amino acids: CASYRLGDTQYF. The CDR3 DNA reads TGTGCCAGCTACAGGCTTGGGGATACGCAGTATTTT.

The gene calls are TRBV6-1 and TRBJ1-1; TRBD1 aligns across 7 bases. Germline CDR1 MNHNS, CDR2 SASEGT. The CDR3 sequence is 15 residues long. Losses at the gene ends were 6 bases for V and 2 bases for J; bases not matched to a gene: 9. The CDR3 nucleotides read TGTGCCAGCAGCGAACGGGACAGCTTCAACACTGAAGCTTTCTTT. It codes for CASSERDSFNTEAFF.

This chain connects TRBV25-1 to TRBJ2-1; D is perhaps TRBD2 (5 bases). CDR3 length: 12 amino acids. Trimming took 7 bases from V and 7 from J, leaving 11 bases between them. CDR1 and CDR2 (germline): MGHDK, SYGVNS. The CDR3 protein is CASIGRLNEQFF. The CDR3 bases are TGTGCCAGCATAGGCAGACTAAATGAGCAGTTCTTC.

This clone was counted only a few times. The J gene is TRBJ2-5, the V gene TRBV7-9, with 13 nucleotides matching TRBD2. The CDR3 length is 15 residues. CDR1 and CDR2 from the germline V gene are SEHNR and FQNEAQ (reference sequence). J lost 2 bases, V lost 6 bases, and 3 bases had no gene match. CDR3 bases: TGTGCCAGCAGAGGGGGACTAGCGGGGCAAGAGACCCAGTACTTC. Protein product: CASRGGLAGQETQYF. Supplemented by reference TRBV7-9 and TRBJ2-5, the full variable domain reads DTGVSQNPRHKITKRGQNVTFRCDPISEHNRLYWYRQTLGQGPEFLTYFQNEAQLEKSRLLSDRFSAERPKGSFSTLEIQRTEQGDSAMYLCASRGGLAGQETQYFGPGTRLLVL.

The chain is built from TRBV28 and TRBJ1-5, with D perhaps matching TRBD1 (5 bases). V was shortened by 8 bases and J by 1 base, with 18 bases between the two germline ends. This CDR3 is built from 16 residues. Germline V lookup: CDR1 MDHEN, CDR2 SYDVKM. The CDR3 nucleotides are TGTGCCAGCCAGGTTGAGGGACCCGTAAGCAATCAGCCCCAGCATTTT. Protein product: CASQVEGPVSNQPQHF.

The V and J genes are TRBV5-5 and TRBJ2-7; D is unresolved. The CDR3 runs 15 residues. The germline gives CDR1 SGHKS, CDR2 YYEKEE (reference sequence). V lost 2 bases, J lost 1 base, and 13 bases lay in between. CDR3 loop: CASSFADIGSYEQYF. For the CDR3, the DNA is TGTGCCAGCAGCTTTGCAGACATAGGATCCTACGAGCAGTACTTC. The full variable domain, in which reference TRBV5-5 and TRBJ2-7 provide the parts outside the CDR3, is DAGVTQSPTHLIKTRGQQVTLRCSPISGHKSVSWYQQVLGQGPQFIFQYYEKEERGRGNFPDRFSARQFPNYSSELNVNALLLGDSALYLCASSFADIGSYEQYFGPGTRLTVT.